Listed below are T cell receptor beta chains from one sample, sequenced in a study of blood T cell repertoires in COVID-19. The table came from immunoSEQ multiplex PCR; TCRdb's copy has only in-frame clones and leaves some out. Among some 200,000 clones listed, 75% to 85% were seen once. The sequencing input was peripheral blood. Every receptor here comes from a woman in her seventies with COVID-19, enrolled during active disease. The CDR3 runs from the conserved cysteine through the conserved F or W. The order of the fields is CDR3 DNA, CDR3 protein, CDR3 length, clone size, D gene, J gene, V gene. D genes are given only for firm matches. Rows may omit the clone size; those that give it use once, few, many or a size class.

CDR3nt: TGTGCCAGCAGCGTAGCTTTGAGCTCCTACAATGAGCAGTTCTTC; CDR3aa: CASSVALSSYNEQFF; len: 15; abundance: .; d_gene: .; j_gene: TRBJ2-1; v_gene: TRBV9
CDR3nt: TGTGCCAGCAGCAATACAGGGGTACCCCACTACTCACCCCTCCACTTT; CDR3aa: CASSNTGVPHYSPLHF; len: 16; abundance: .; d_gene: TRBD1; j_gene: TRBJ1-6; v_gene: TRBV28
CDR3nt: TGTGCCAGCTCACCATTCCGGCCGGGATGGGGCACAGATACGCAGTATTTT; CDR3aa: CASSPFRPGWGTDTQYF; len: 17; abundance: .; d_gene: .; j_gene: TRBJ2-3; v_gene: TRBV18
CDR3nt: TGTGCCAGTAGTATGGAAAGGGGAAGGTACGAGCAGTACTTC; CDR3aa: CASSMERGRYEQYF; len: 14; abundance: .; d_gene: .; j_gene: TRBJ2-7; v_gene: TRBV19
CDR3nt: TGTGCCAGCAGTGGGACAGGGACTGGAGGCAATCAGCCCCAGCATTTT; CDR3aa: CASSGTGTGGNQPQHF; len: 16; abundance: few; d_gene: TRBD1; j_gene: TRBJ1-5; v_gene: TRBV6-1
CDR3nt: TGCGCCAGCAGCTTGGCCCCTAGCGGGCCAAGAAACGAGCAGTACTTC; CDR3aa: CASSLAPSGPRNEQYF; len: 16; abundance: .; d_gene: TRBD2; j_gene: TRBJ2-7; v_gene: TRBV5-1
CDR3nt: TGTGCCAGCAGCTTAGGAGCGGTTAACTATGGCTACACCTTC; CDR3aa: CASSLGAVNYGYTF; len: 14; abundance: few; d_gene: .; j_gene: TRBJ1-2; v_gene: TRBV7-2
CDR3nt: TGTGCCAGCAGTCAGGGGCAGCCCCAGCATTTT; CDR3aa: CASSQGQPQHF; len: 11; abundance: .; d_gene: .; j_gene: TRBJ1-5; v_gene: TRBV6-2/TRBV6-3
CDR3nt: TGCGCCAGCAGCCTGGGGGAGCATGGCTACACCTTC; CDR3aa: CASSLGEHGYTF; len: 12; abundance: .; d_gene: .; j_gene: TRBJ1-2; v_gene: TRBV5-1
CDR3nt: TGTGCCAGCAGCGCGACTAGCGGGAACAATGAGCAGTTCTTC; CDR3aa: CASSATSGNNEQFF; len: 14; abundance: .; d_gene: TRBD2; j_gene: TRBJ2-1; v_gene: TRBV9
CDR3nt: TGTGCCAGCAGCTTAACGTCAAACAGGGAGTCACCCCTCCACTTT; CDR3aa: CASSLTSNRESPLHF; len: 15; abundance: .; d_gene: .; j_gene: TRBJ1-6; v_gene: TRBV7-3
CDR3nt: TGTGCCAGCAGCCGACAGTACCAGAACACTGAAGCTTTCTTT; CDR3aa: CASSRQYQNTEAFF; len: 14; abundance: once; d_gene: .; j_gene: TRBJ1-1; v_gene: TRBV5-6
CDR3nt: TGTGCCACCAGTGAACATCCGGGACAGGGGAGGGCTGAAGCTTTCTTT; CDR3aa: CATSEHPGQGRAEAFF; len: 16; abundance: once; d_gene: TRBD1; j_gene: TRBJ1-1; v_gene: TRBV24-1
CDR3nt: TGTGCCAGTAGTATAAGACGACTAGCGGGGAGTCAAGATACGCAGTATTTT; CDR3aa: CASSIRRLAGSQDTQYF; len: 17; abundance: .; d_gene: TRBD2; j_gene: TRBJ2-3; v_gene: TRBV19
CDR3nt: TGTGCCAGCTTCCTAGCGGGAGAGACCCAGTACTTC; CDR3aa: CASFLAGETQYF; len: 12; abundance: .; d_gene: TRBD2; j_gene: TRBJ2-5; v_gene: TRBV2
CDR3nt: TGTGCCAGTGAGACAGGAGCTACTAACACTGAAGCTTTCTTT; CDR3aa: CASETGATNTEAFF; len: 14; abundance: .; d_gene: .; j_gene: TRBJ1-1; v_gene: TRBV19
CDR3nt: TGTGCCACCAGTGCTCAGGGAACTGAAGCTTTCTTT; CDR3aa: CATSAQGTEAFF; len: 12; abundance: .; d_gene: .; j_gene: TRBJ1-1; v_gene: TRBV24-1
CDR3nt: TGCGCCAGCAGCCCGGGACAGAGCACAGATACGCAGTATTTT; CDR3aa: CASSPGQSTDTQYF; len: 14; abundance: .; d_gene: TRBD1; j_gene: TRBJ2-3; v_gene: TRBV5-1
CDR3nt: TGTGCCAGCAGTCCTTCCCGCTATGGCTACACCTTC; CDR3aa: CASSPSRYGYTF; len: 12; abundance: .; d_gene: .; j_gene: TRBJ1-2; v_gene: TRBV28
CDR3nt: TGTGCCAGCAGCTTAGTGACTAGCGGGAGGCGAGGTGAGCAGTTCTTC; CDR3aa: CASSLVTSGRRGEQFF; len: 16; abundance: .; d_gene: TRBD2; j_gene: TRBJ2-1; v_gene: TRBV7-2
CDR3nt: TGCAGCGTTGAAGTGGCAGGGGGCGCGTTCCCCGATGACTGTAGCAATCAGCCCCAGCATTTT; CDR3aa: CSVEVAGGAFPDDCSNQPQHF; len: 21; abundance: few; d_gene: TRBD1; j_gene: TRBJ1-5; v_gene: TRBV29-1
CDR3nt: TGTGCCAGCAGCGTTCAGACAGATAACTATGGCTACACCTTC; CDR3aa: CASSVQTDNYGYTF; len: 14; abundance: .; d_gene: .; j_gene: TRBJ1-2; v_gene: TRBV7-2
CDR3nt: TGTGCCAGCAGTCGGGACACTTCCTACGAGCAGTACTTC; CDR3aa: CASSRDTSYEQYF; len: 13; abundance: once; d_gene: .; j_gene: TRBJ2-7; v_gene: TRBV2
CDR3nt: TGTGCCAGCGGGGGTAGCGGGAGGAGCCCAGATACGCAGTATTTT; CDR3aa: CASGGSGRSPDTQYF; len: 15; abundance: .; d_gene: TRBD2; j_gene: TRBJ2-3; v_gene: TRBV2
CDR3nt: TGTGCCAGCAGCCGGGACACCTCGAGGGTGACTGAAGCTTTCTTT; CDR3aa: CASSRDTSRVTEAFF; len: 15; abundance: .; d_gene: .; j_gene: TRBJ1-1; v_gene: TRBV27
CDR3nt: TGCAGCGTTGACCGACGACAGGGGGCTGCTGAAGCTTTCTTT; CDR3aa: CSVDRRQGAAEAFF; len: 14; abundance: .; d_gene: TRBD1; j_gene: TRBJ1-1; v_gene: TRBV29-1
CDR3nt: TGTGCCAGCAGCTCGGGACAGCTCTCTGGAAACACCATATATTTT; CDR3aa: CASSSGQLSGNTIYF; len: 15; abundance: .; d_gene: TRBD1; j_gene: TRBJ1-3; v_gene: TRBV7-2
CDR3nt: TGTGCCAGCAGCCAAGATTTAGGGGATGGTGAAAAACTGTTTTTT; CDR3aa: CASSQDLGDGEKLFF; len: 15; abundance: .; d_gene: .; j_gene: TRBJ1-4; v_gene: TRBV4-2
CDR3nt: TGTGCCAGCAGCCCCTCCGGGACAGGGATTTACACTGAAGCTTTCTTT; CDR3aa: CASSPSGTGIYTEAFF; len: 16; abundance: .; d_gene: TRBD1; j_gene: TRBJ1-1; v_gene: TRBV11-2
CDR3nt: TGTGCCAGCAGGATAGCGGGAGTTAGTTACGAGCAGTACTTC; CDR3aa: CASRIAGVSYEQYF; len: 14; abundance: .; d_gene: TRBD2; j_gene: TRBJ2-7; v_gene: TRBV28
CDR3nt: TGTGCCAGCAGCCTCACGGACAGGGTTTCCTACGAGCAGTACTTC; CDR3aa: CASSLTDRVSYEQYF; len: 15; abundance: .; d_gene: TRBD1; j_gene: TRBJ2-7; v_gene: TRBV6-5
CDR3nt: TGTGCCAGTAGTATGGTCAGGGAGAACACTGAAGCTTTCTTT; CDR3aa: CASSMVRENTEAFF; len: 14; abundance: .; d_gene: .; j_gene: TRBJ1-1; v_gene: TRBV19
CDR3nt: TGTGCCTGGAGTGGAGAGGGGGCGCGAGGAAACACCATATATTTT; CDR3aa: CAWSGEGARGNTIYF; len: 15; abundance: .; d_gene: TRBD1; j_gene: TRBJ1-3; v_gene: TRBV30
CDR3nt: TGTGCCAGCAGTTACTCGCCGGGAGGAATGAATGAGCAGTTCTTC; CDR3aa: CASSYSPGGMNEQFF; len: 15; abundance: .; d_gene: TRBD2; j_gene: TRBJ2-1; v_gene: TRBV6-5
CDR3nt: TGTGCCAGCTCACCATCCCGGGACTTCGGGCAGTTCTTC; CDR3aa: CASSPSRDFGQFF; len: 13; abundance: once; d_gene: .; j_gene: TRBJ2-1; v_gene: TRBV18
CDR3nt: TGTGCCAGTAGTATATCAGGGTTGGGTTTCACAGATACGCAGTATTTT; CDR3aa: CASSISGLGFTDTQYF; len: 16; abundance: once; d_gene: .; j_gene: TRBJ2-3; v_gene: TRBV19
CDR3nt: TGTGCCATCAGTGTGGACAGGGCCCACGAGCAGTACTTC; CDR3aa: CAISVDRAHEQYF; len: 13; abundance: once; d_gene: TRBD1; j_gene: TRBJ2-7; v_gene: TRBV10-3
CDR3nt: TGTGCCAGTAGTACGACAGGCAGCCAAGAGACCCAGTACTTC; CDR3aa: CASSTTGSQETQYF; len: 14; abundance: .; d_gene: .; j_gene: TRBJ2-5; v_gene: TRBV19
CDR3nt: TGTGCCAGCAGTCCTGGGGGACTAGCGGCTAGCACAGATACGCAGTATTTT; CDR3aa: CASSPGGLAASTDTQYF; len: 17; abundance: .; d_gene: TRBD2; j_gene: TRBJ2-3; v_gene: TRBV28
CDR3nt: TGCGCCAGCAGCCAAGTAAGCAGGGAGGTGTCCGGGGAGCTGTTTTTT; CDR3aa: CASSQVSREVSGELFF; len: 16; abundance: .; d_gene: .; j_gene: TRBJ2-2; v_gene: TRBV4-1
CDR3nt: TGTGCCAGCAGTCAAGCCCCTAATGAAAAACTGTTTTTT; CDR3aa: CASSQAPNEKLFF; len: 13; abundance: .; d_gene: .; j_gene: TRBJ1-4; v_gene: TRBV28
CDR3nt: TGTGCCAGCAGTCCCGGGACAGGGGTTTACAGCAATCAGCCCCAGCATTTT; CDR3aa: CASSPGTGVYSNQPQHF; len: 17; abundance: .; d_gene: TRBD1; j_gene: TRBJ1-5; v_gene: TRBV2
CDR3nt: TGTGCCAGCAGCTTAGAAAGACTAGTAGGAGAGACCCAGTACTTC; CDR3aa: CASSLERLVGETQYF; len: 15; abundance: .; d_gene: .; j_gene: TRBJ2-5; v_gene: TRBV7-8
CDR3nt: TGTGCCAGCAGCCCCGGGCCCGGGGGGCGGAATGGCGAAGCTTTCTTT; CDR3aa: CASSPGPGGRNGEAFF; len: 16; abundance: .; d_gene: .; j_gene: TRBJ1-1; v_gene: TRBV13
CDR3nt: TGTGCCAGCAGCCAAGGACAGATTCCCAATCAGCCCCAGCATTTT; CDR3aa: CASSQGQIPNQPQHF; len: 15; abundance: .; d_gene: .; j_gene: TRBJ1-5; v_gene: TRBV3-1/TRBV3-2
CDR3nt: TGTGCCTGGAGTTTGACTAGCGGGAATATAAGGCAGTTCTTC; CDR3aa: CAWSLTSGNIRQFF; len: 14; abundance: .; d_gene: TRBD2; j_gene: TRBJ2-1; v_gene: TRBV30
CDR3nt: TGTGCCAGCAGTTTATCGAGGGACAGGGTCCGCTACACCTTC; CDR3aa: CASSLSRDRVRYTF; len: 14; abundance: .; d_gene: TRBD1; j_gene: TRBJ1-2; v_gene: TRBV28